This T cell receptor beta chain was sequenced during a study of Ad26.COV2.S vaccination and SARS-CoV-2 variants. Study-wide context: Ad26.COV2.S arm of COV1001 included the donor. Study conclusions and caveats: Vaccinees and placebo recipients showed similar non-spike TCR breadth. Total T cell responses, in the TCR breadth and depth analyses, may have been underestimated.

Germline lookup yields CDR1 LGHNA and CDR2 YSLEER. J lost 3 bases, V lost 5 bases, and 7 bases had no gene match. The CDR3 length is 15 residues. The treatment is: roughly 20 received Ad26.COV2.S at low or high dose, single or two shots; about five received placebo; per-sample allocation not given. Vaccine and placebo recipients were sampled on day 63 after the first injection. On this clone: Its antigen is still unknown.

Generated by immunoSEQ multiplex PCR, the TCRdb table keeps only in-frame clones and is missing some. The sample holds around 270,000 clones, approximately 90% seen once. This sequence was found in a person between 18 and 60 years old who received the Ad26.COV2.S COVID-19 vaccine or a placebo. The rearrangement links TRBV4-3 to TRBJ2-7; TRBD1 matches at 10 bases. The source was peripheral blood, collected in a trial of Ad26.COV2.S vaccine versus placebo. The CDR3 spells CASSTDRGRFYEQYF. In nucleotides, the CDR3 is TGCGCCAGCAGCACCGACAGGGGGCGATTCTACGAGCAGTACTTC.